The clone carrying this T cell receptor beta chain was recorded a few times. Germline loops: CDR1 DFQATT, CDR2 SNEGSKA (reference sequence). Trimming removed 0 bases from V and 8 bases from J, with 9 bases in between. The CDR3 extends over 12 amino acids. This sample is drawn from a study of identical twins' blood T cells. Libraries were made from RNA as TCR cDNA, using a modified protocol. MiXCR was run by TCRdb on the 5' RACE reads, yielding one entry per CDR3 protein. The sample consists of 350,000 to 400,000 distinct CDR3 sequences, under 30% of them appearing once. The sequence was obtained from a woman aged 18-55 years in good health. V and J are TRBV20-1 and TRBJ2-3; D possibly corresponds to TRBD2 (5 bases). Sample: PBMCs. The CDR3 nucleotides read TGCAGTGCTAGAGAGACAAGCGGTACGCAGTATTTT. Amino acid sequence: CSARETSGTQYF.